This T cell receptor (beta chain) was sequenced in a study of CD8 T cells in ankylosing spondylitis. Study-level findings and limits: Made up of about eight highly homologous variants, a TCR beta motif appeared characteristic of ankylosing spondylitis blood.

A note on this clonotype: Its antigen is not known.

Germline V lookup: CDR1 MNHEY, CDR2 SMNVEV (reference sequence). Trimming stripped 2 bases from V and 7 bases from J, with 11 bases between. CDR3 length: 13 amino acids. TCRdb used MiXCR to reprocess the 5' RACE reads, holding one entry per CDR3 protein. The data hold some 140,000 distinct CDR3 sequences, with roughly 17% observed a single time. This clonotype was obtained from a male donor with ankylosing spondylitis. Sequenced input: blood, either unsorted or a sorted T cell fraction (not recorded which). The gene calls are TRBV27 and TRBJ1-1, with D possibly matching TRBD1 (6 bases). CDR3 amino acids: CASSLPGGNEAFF. The CDR3, as DNA: TGTGCCAGCAGTTTACCCGGGGGCAATGAAGCTTTCTTT.